This TCR beta chain was identified during a study of glioma-infiltrating T cells (dated by TCRdb to the mid-2010s). The study in broad terms: The study sequenced TCR alpha- and beta-chain repertoires from glioma tissue, from non-neoplastic brain tissue and from matched peripheral blood mononuclear cells. Each tissue-infiltrating repertoire was compared with the same patient's peripheral blood repertoire to measure divergence between tissue and blood T-cell populations. Three low-grade glioma patients, about 8 primary glioblastoma patients and three non-glioma patients contributing non-neoplastic brain tissue were included in the paired cohort.

The iRepertoire nested amplicon-rescue multiplex PCR (arm-PCR) platform was used to amplify TCR alpha and beta CDR3 regions from RNA. One-step reverse transcription and amplification used roughly 100-400 ng of tissue mRNA or PBMC total RNA as input. Following bead purification, Illumina adapters were added by a secondary multiplex PCR, and libraries between 200 and 400 bp were gel-purified. Demultiplexing relied on internal 6-nucleotide barcodes carried by the libraries. Libraries were sequenced on an Illumina MiSeq with 2x220 or 2x250 nucleotide paired-end reads. Processing in the source paper ran as follows. Paired reads were merged using FLASH 1.2.11 and aligned with BWA-MEM to the GRCh37 human genome, and TRA and TRB reads were then extracted. An IMGT-derived reference of cassette sequences and CDR3 motifs, with pseudogenes included, was used for V and J assignment. Reads were translated in three frames, and productive CDR3s were defined by a C…FGXG motif without stop codons. Unique combinations of V-J cassette pair and CDR3 amino acid sequence were defined as clonotypes. Reads were filtered by Hamming distance, thresholded by each sample's sequence error rate in mapped regions. TCRdb ran its own pipeline on the public reads, namely fastp trimming at Q25 and MiXCR clone calling, and kept in-frame beta chains. Each record represents a unique CDR3 protein, reported with the most common genes and DNA among its rows. The V and J calls reflect TCRdb's pipeline rather than the authors' work. The sample profile shows roughly 190,000 distinct CDR3 sequences; about 32% of them were found once. About 19% of the sample comes from the top ten.

Broad study findings and their caveats: Only a very small number of CDR3 sequences turned up in both tissue and blood, a result put down to high CDR3 diversity combined with limited sampling. Group comparisons were based on small numbers of patients: three non-neoplastic, three low-grade glioma and roughly 8 glioblastoma patients. VJ-independent divergence between tissue and blood was lower than expected in non-neoplastic patients but higher than expected in all gliomas, particularly low-grade gliomas.

CDR1 and CDR2 are drawn from the germline V gene: MNHEY, SVGEGT. Including the terminal cysteine and phenylalanine, the CDR3 comprises 15 residues. Just CDR3 DNA is preserved here, 45 bases in frame from base 1. A distance of 14 bases separates the germline ends of V and J, which lose 6 bases and 0 bases respectively. This clonotype has at least ten counts. No antigen is known for it. No quality values exist for individual bases; no much larger clone is one base distant. The sequence was collected from a human donor with low-grade glioma or glioblastoma, undergoing nonglioma brain surgery, or in good health (not recorded which). Here the chain combines TRBV6-2 or TRBV6-3 and TRBJ1-1; the D gene assignment is ambiguous. The specimen sequenced was glioma tissue, nonneoplastic brain tissue, or PBMCs (not recorded which). CDR3 sequence: CASSRTERVNTEAFF. In nucleotides, the sequence is TGTGCCAGCAGCCGGACCGAAAGGGTGAACACTGAAGCTTTCTTT.